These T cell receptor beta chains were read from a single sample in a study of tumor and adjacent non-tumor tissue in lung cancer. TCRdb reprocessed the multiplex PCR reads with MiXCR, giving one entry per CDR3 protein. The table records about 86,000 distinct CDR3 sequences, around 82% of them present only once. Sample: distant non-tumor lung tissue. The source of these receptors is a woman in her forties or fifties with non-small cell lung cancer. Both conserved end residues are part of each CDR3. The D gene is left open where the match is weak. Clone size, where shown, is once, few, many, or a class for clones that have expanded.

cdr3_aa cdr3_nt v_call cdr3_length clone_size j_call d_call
CASSQGPDTQYF TGTGCCAGCTCACAGGGCCCAGATACGCAGTATTTT TRBV18 12 many TRBJ2-3 NA
CASNEEGLGGTYNEQFF TGTGCCAGCAATGAAGAGGGACTAGGGGGAACTTACAATGAGCAATTCTTC TRBV6-1 17 NA TRBJ2-1 TRBD2
CASSALTVGEDNEQFF TGTGCCAGCAGTGCTCTGACTGTCGGAGAAGACAATGAGCAGTTCTTC TRBV6-2/TRBV6-3 16 NA TRBJ2-1 NA
CASRTTPRTGVTERYF TGTGCCAGTAGGACTACCCCTAGAACGGGAGTCACCGAGCGGTACTTC TRBV19 16 NA TRBJ2-7 NA
CAWSPISSTHETQYF TGTGCTTGGAGCCCTATTTCGTCGACTCATGAGACCCAGTACTTC TRBV30 15 NA TRBJ2-5 NA
CSSKIRGQGVLWVFF TGTTCCAGCAAGATTCGTGGACAGGGGGTTTTATGGGTTTTCTTT TRBV6-6 15 NA TRBJ1-1 TRBD1
CSAAPSGRNTGELFF TGCAGTGCTGCCCCTAGCGGGAGGAACACCGGGGAGCTGTTTTTT TRBV20-1 15 many TRBJ2-2 TRBD2
CSFISGRAFHGQYF TGCAGCTTCATCAGCGGGAGGGCATTCCACGGCCAGTACTTC TRBV29-1 14 NA TRBJ2-7 TRBD2
CATMLGRWETQYF TGTGCCACCATGCTCGGGAGGTGGGAGACCCAGTACTTC TRBV10-3 13 NA TRBJ2-5 TRBD2
CASSLAPPGKETQYF TGTGCCAGCAGCTTAGCCCCCCCGGGCAAGGAGACCCAGTACTTC TRBV7-8 15 many TRBJ2-5 NA
CVSSGLAGLFNEQSF TGTGTCAGCAGTGGACTAGCGGGCCTCTTCAATGAGCAGTCCTTC TRBV12-3/TRBV12-4 15 NA TRBJ2-1 TRBD2
CASKVTGQVDKQYF TGTGCCAGCAAGGTTACTGGTCAGGTGGACAAGCAGTACTTC TRBV28 14 NA TRBJ2-7 NA
CASSLSDTAYEQYF TGTGCCAGCAGCCTAAGTGACACTGCCTACGAGCAGTACTTC TRBV11-2 14 NA TRBJ2-7 NA
CNVGLRQVSYEQYF TGCAACGTTGGCCTAAGACAGGTTTCCTACGAGCAGTACTTC TRBV29-1 14 NA TRBJ2-7 NA
CASSLTDTGYEQYF TGTGCCAGTAGCCTCACGGACACTGGCTACGAGCAGTACTTC TRBV11-2 14 NA TRBJ2-7 NA
CASTLHLSVTGELFF TGTGCCAGCACACTTCATTTGTCCGTCACCGGAGAGCTGTTTTTT TRBV12-3/TRBV12-4 15 NA TRBJ2-2 NA
CASSQLAGITDTQYF TGTGCCAGCAGTCAACTAGCGGGAATCACAGATACGCAGTATTTT TRBV2 15 many TRBJ2-3 TRBD2
CASSPRGGNQPQYF TGTGCCAGCAGTCCCAGGGGTGGGAACCAGCCCCAGTATTTT TRBV6-5 14 NA TRBJ2-3 NA
CGSSLQVNTEAFF TGTGGCAGCAGCTTACAGGTGAACACTGAAGCTTTCTTC TRBV11-2 13 NA TRBJ1-1 NA
CASGSRGTVSSAFF TGTGCTAGCGGTTCCCGGGGGACAGTCAGTTCGGCTTTCTTT TRBV6-6 14 NA TRBJ1-1 TRBD1
CASSPSDGLAGRNNQPQHF TGTGCCAGCAGTCCCTCCGACGGTTTAGCGGGGCGTAACAATCAGCCACAGCATTTT TRBV12-3/TRBV12-4 19 NA TRBJ1-5 NA
CASCERKQGSYEQYF TGTGCCAGCTGTGAAAGAAAGCAGGGATCCTACGAGCAGTACTTC TRBV6-1 15 NA TRBJ2-7 NA
CASPLMCPQHF TGTGCCAGTCCCCTAATGTGCCCCCAGCATTTT TRBV28 11 NA TRBJ1-5 NA
CVSIDLGGAQHF TGTGTCAGCATTGACCTCGGGGGAGCCCAGCATTTT TRBV2 12 few TRBJ1-5 NA
CSVDGRGPYYEQYF TGCAGCGTTGACGGCAGGGGGCCGTACTATGAGCAGTACTTC TRBV29-1 14 NA TRBJ2-7 TRBD1
CASSYSGTSGKQFF TGTGCCAGCAGTTACTCTGGGACTAGCGGGAAGCAGTTCTTC TRBV6-5 14 many TRBJ2-1 TRBD2
CASSYSDREGKPQHF TGTGCCAGTAGTTACTCAGACAGGGAAGGCAAGCCCCAGCATTTT TRBV6-5 15 NA TRBJ1-5 TRBD1
CASSYWLVDTDMQYF TGTGCCAGCAGTTACTGGCTAGTGGACACAGATATGCAGTATTTT TRBV6-5 15 few TRBJ2-3 NA
CASSESEGQETQYF TGTGCCAGCAGTGAATCGGAGGGACAAGAGACCCAGTACTTC TRBV25-1 14 many TRBJ2-5 NA
CASSKPRGQKYEQYF TGTGCCAGCAGTAAACCCAGGGGGCAAAAGTACGAGCAGTACTTC TRBV6-5 15 many TRBJ2-7 TRBD1
CASTDRAGATNEKLFF TGCGCCAGCACGGACAGGGCGGGAGCAACTAATGAAAAACTGTTTTTT TRBV10-2 16 many TRBJ1-4 TRBD1
CASVGGSPLEQCF TGTGCCAGCGTGGGAGGGTCTCCGCTCGAGCAGTGCTTC TRBV2 13 NA TRBJ2-7 TRBD2
CAIKDGALVESNEQFF TGTGCCATCAAAGATGGGGCACTAGTGGAAAGCAATGAGCAGTTCTTC TRBV10-3 16 once TRBJ2-1 NA
CASSFVSGVYEQYF TGTGCCAGCAGTTTCGTGTCAGGGGTATACGAGCAGTACTTC TRBV28 14 once TRBJ2-7 NA
CASSLNTETFF TGTGCCAGCAGCCTGAACACTGAAACTTTCTTT TRBV11-2 11 NA TRBJ1-1 NA
CASSKPEIGNAEAFF TGTGCCAGCAGCAAACCGGAGATCGGGAACGCTGAAGCTTTCTTT TRBV11-3 15 NA TRBJ1-1 NA
CASSSQRQGKYEQYF TGTGCCAGCAGTAGTCAGAGACAGGGGAAGTACGAGCAGTACTTC TRBV6-5 15 NA TRBJ2-7 TRBD1
CASSERRGVGSLNTGELYF TGCGCCAGCAGTGAGCGTCGGGGCGTAGGGTCCCTAAACACCGGGGAGCTGTATTTT TRBV10-1 19 once TRBJ2-2 NA
CASSLREELFF TGTGCCAGCAGCTTAAGGGAGGAACTGTTCTTC TRBV7-2 11 few TRBJ2-1 NA
CAISATRGGIQYF TGTGCCATCAGTGCAACCCGGGGAGGCATTCAGTACTTC TRBV10-3 13 NA TRBJ2-4 NA
CSVEDHTGVQFF TGCAGCGTTGAAGATCACACGGGAGTGCAGTTCTTC TRBV29-1 12 many TRBJ2-1 NA